The sample holds one count of the clone carrying this T cell receptor beta chain. These data belong to a study of blood T cell repertoires in COVID-19. Whole-study context: Samples representing acute and convalescent COVID-19 were sourced from the United States, Italy and Spain.

As processed by the authors: Reference gene primer amplification gave nucleated cell count estimates. TCRdb's copy holds only in-frame clones and misses some; the assay was immunoSEQ multiplex PCR. Clonal size and the V and J genes are those of that table, whereas D and trimming came from the DNA. The data show a few hundred thousand clones, approximately 85% seen once. Material for sequencing was peripheral blood. The origin of this receptor is a man aged 45 to 65 with active or convalescent COVID-19.

CDR3: CASSQARNYGYTF. The CDR3 nucleotides are TGTGCCAGCAGCCAAGCCCGTAACTATGGCTACACCTTC. The chain links TRBV3-1 (or the pseudogene TRBV3-2) to TRBJ1-2; no clear D gene. CDR3 length: 13 amino acids. Trimming cost V 1 base and J 1 base, with 4 bases left between them. The germline gives CDR1 LGHDT, CDR2 YNNKEL (reference sequence).